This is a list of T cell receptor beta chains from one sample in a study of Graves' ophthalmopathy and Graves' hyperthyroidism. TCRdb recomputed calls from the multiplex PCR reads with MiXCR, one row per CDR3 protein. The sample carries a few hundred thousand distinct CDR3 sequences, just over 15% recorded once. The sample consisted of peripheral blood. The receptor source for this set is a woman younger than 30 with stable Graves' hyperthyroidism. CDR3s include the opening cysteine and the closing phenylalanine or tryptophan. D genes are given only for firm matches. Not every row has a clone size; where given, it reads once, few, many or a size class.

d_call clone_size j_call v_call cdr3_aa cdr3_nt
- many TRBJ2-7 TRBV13 CASSGGDRIYEQYF TGTGCCAGCAGCGGAGGGGACAGAATATACGAGCAGTACTTC
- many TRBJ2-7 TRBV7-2 CASSSTSSYEQYF TGTGCCAGCAGCTCGACTAGTTCCTACGAGCAGTACTTC
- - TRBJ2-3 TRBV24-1 CATSDLRAGSDTQYF TGTGCCACCAGTGATTTGAGGGCAGGGTCAGATACGCAGTATTTT
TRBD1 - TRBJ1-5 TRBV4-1 CASSQAHGTVYSNQPQHF TGCGCCAGCAGCCAAGCCCACGGGACAGTTTATAGCAATCAGCCCCAGCATTTT
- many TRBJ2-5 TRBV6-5 CASSYAGRETQYF TGTGCCAGCAGTTATGCGGGGCGGGAGACCCAGTACTTC
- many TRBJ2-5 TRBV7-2 CASSLNKAVRETQYF TGTGCCAGCAGCTTAAACAAAGCCGTAAGGGAGACCCAGTACTTC
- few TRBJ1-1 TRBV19 CASSIGPLGGAFF TGTGCCAGTAGTATAGGACCCCTGGGAGGAGCTTTCTTT
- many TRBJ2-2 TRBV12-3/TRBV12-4 CASSPKPNTGELFF TGTGCCAGCAGCCCTAAACCCAACACCGGGGAGCTGTTTTTT
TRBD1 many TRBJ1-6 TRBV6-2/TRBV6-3 CASSPPGGFVDNSPLHF TGTGCCAGCAGCCCACCAGGGGGCTTCGTAGATAATTCACCCCTCCACTTT
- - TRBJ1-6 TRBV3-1 CSSSQRGQNYNSPLHF TGTTCCAGCAGCCAACGTGGCCAGAACTATAATTCACCCCTCCACTTT
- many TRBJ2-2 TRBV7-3 CASSLTNGELFF TGTGCCAGCAGCTTAACCAACGGGGAGCTGTTTTTT
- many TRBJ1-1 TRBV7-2 CASSLTQVMNTEAFF TGTGCCAGCAGCTTGACGCAGGTGATGAACACTGAAGCTTTCTTT
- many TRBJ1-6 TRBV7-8 CASSPEGVYNSPLHF TGTGCCAGCAGCCCGGAGGGGGTGTATAATTCACCCCTCCACTTT
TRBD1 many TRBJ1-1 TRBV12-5 CASGLGTGGEWTEAFF TGTGCTAGTGGTTTGGGGACAGGGGGCGAGTGGACTGAAGCTTTCTTT
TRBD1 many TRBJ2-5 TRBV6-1 CASTRQGAETQYF TGTGCCAGCACGCGACAGGGGGCTGAGACCCAGTACTTC
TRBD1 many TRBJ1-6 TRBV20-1 CSARDRTGGSPLHF TGCAGTGCTAGAGATAGGACAGGTGGATCACCCCTCCACTTT
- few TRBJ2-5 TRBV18 CASSPPEAETQYF TGTGCCAGCTCACCACCGGAGGCGGAGACCCAGTACTTC
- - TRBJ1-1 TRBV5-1 CASSLDRVRNTEAFF TGCGCCAGCAGCTTGGACAGGGTGCGGAACACTGAAGCTTTCTTT
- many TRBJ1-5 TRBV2 CASSPQQLSNQPQHF TGTGCCAGCAGTCCCCAGCAGTTGAGCAATCAGCCCCAGCATTTT
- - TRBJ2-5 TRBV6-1 CASSEPGQTQYF TGTGCCAGCAGTGAACCCGGTCAGACCCAGTACTTC
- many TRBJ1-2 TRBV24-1 CATSDSGVGYTF TGTGCCACCAGTGATTCAGGGGTGGGCTACACCTTC
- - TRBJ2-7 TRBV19 CASSYTQGGHEQYF TGTGCCAGCAGTTACACGCAGGGCGGGCACGAGCAGTACTTC
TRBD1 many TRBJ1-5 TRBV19 CASSTLPDRRNQPQHF TGTGCCAGTAGTACCCTCCCGGACAGGAGGAATCAGCCCCAGCATTTT
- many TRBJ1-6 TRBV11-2 CASSLGGQAAYNSPLHF TGTGCCAGCAGCTTAGGAGGCCAGGCCGCCTATAATTCACCCCTCCACTTT
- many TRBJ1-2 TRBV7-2 CASSLALAGIHGYTF TGTGCCAGCAGCTTAGCGTTGGCAGGGATTCATGGCTACACCTTC
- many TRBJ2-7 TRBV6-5 CASSYSARVLALYEQYF TGTGCCAGCAGTTACTCGGCGCGGGTTTTGGCGCTCTACGAGCAGTACTTC
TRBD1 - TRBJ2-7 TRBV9 CASSVGGTGQYEQYF TGTGCCAGCAGCGTTGGGGGGACAGGGCAATACGAGCAGTACTTC
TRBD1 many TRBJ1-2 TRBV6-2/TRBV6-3 CASSSQWTGDGYTF TGTGCCAGCAGTTCCCAGTGGACAGGGGATGGCTACACCTTC
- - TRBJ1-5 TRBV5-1 CASRVFSNQPQHF TGCGCCAGCAGAGTTTTTAGCAATCAGCCCCAGCATTTT
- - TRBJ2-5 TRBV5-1 CASSLMGGEGLETQYF TGCGCCAGCAGCTTGATGGGCGGGGAAGGGTTAGAGACCCAGTACTTC
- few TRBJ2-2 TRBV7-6 CASSSWVGRAGELFF TGTGCCAGCAGCTCCTGGGTGGGCAGGGCCGGGGAGCTGTTTTTT
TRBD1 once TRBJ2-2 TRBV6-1 CASNDREAGELFF TGTGCCAGCAATGACAGGGAAGCCGGGGAGCTGTTTTTT
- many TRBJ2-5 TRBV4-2 CASSQEVTKETQYF TGTGCCAGCAGCCAAGAAGTCACAAAAGAGACCCAGTACTTC
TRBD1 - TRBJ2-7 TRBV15 CATSTDRGGNEQYF TGTGCCACCAGCACCGACAGGGGTGGAAACGAGCAGTACTTC
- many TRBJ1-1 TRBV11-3 CASSLRGVTEAFF TGTGCCAGCAGCCTCCGAGGGGTAACTGAAGCTTTCTTT
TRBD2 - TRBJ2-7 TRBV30 CACSSWTSGGYEQYF TGTGCCTGTTCATCCTGGACTAGCGGGGGGTACGAGCAGTACTTC
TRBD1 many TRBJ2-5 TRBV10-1 CASSEYRGLQETQYF TGCGCCAGCAGTGAGTACAGGGGGCTCCAAGAGACCCAGTACTTC
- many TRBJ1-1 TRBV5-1 CASSLGPGSGTEAFF TGCGCCAGCAGCTTGGGTCCGGGGTCAGGCACTGAAGCTTTCTTT
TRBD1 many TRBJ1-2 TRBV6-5 CASSYVPPTGGGYGYTF TGTGCCAGCAGTTACGTGCCCCCCACAGGGGGGGGCTATGGCTACACCTTC
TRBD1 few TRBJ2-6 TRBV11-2 CASSPTPRMTGPNVLTF TGTGCCAGCAGCCCTACCCCGCGGATGACAGGGCCTAACGTCCTGACTTTC
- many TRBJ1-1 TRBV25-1 CASSEGSAEAFF TGTGCCAGCAGTGAAGGGTCAGCTGAAGCTTTCTTT
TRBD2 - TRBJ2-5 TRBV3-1 CASSQDSGGAETQYF TGTGCCAGCAGCCAAGATAGCGGGGGAGCGGAGACCCAGTACTTC
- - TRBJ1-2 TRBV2 CASRKGRFSGYTF TGTGCCAGCCGCAAAGGGAGATTCAGTGGCTACACCTTC
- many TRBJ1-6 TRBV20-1 CSARWGVNSPLHF TGCAGTGCTAGGTGGGGAGTAAATTCACCCCTCCACTTT
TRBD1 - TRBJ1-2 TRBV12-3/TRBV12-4 CASSLGHRGFFGYTF TGTGCCAGCAGTTTAGGCCACAGGGGATTTTTCGGCTACACCTTC